This T cell receptor beta chain was found in a study of shared clonotypes between healthy human individuals. Study-level information: The study used three CD4 naive, three CD4 memory, two CD8 naive and one CD8 memory plate per donor.

Every immunoSEQ plate was one replicate of a subset's evenly spread DNA. Repertoires were generated with immunoSEQ multiplex PCR, while TCRdb's copy carries only in-frame clones and drops some. This table has under 1 million clones, 80% to 95% appearing once. Per germline, CDR1 SGHDT and CDR2 YYEEEE. V was clipped by 0 bases and J by 0 bases, with 3 bases between them. This CDR3 contains 13 residues. Terminally differentiated effector memory CD45RA+ cells were left out of the naive CD8 fraction, which was CD45RO-negative and positively selected for CCR7. The chain carries TRBV5-6 and TRBJ2-5, with D uncertain. The sequencing sample was made of naive CD8+ T cells sorted from blood. The clonotype was recovered from a man in his thirties or forties in good health. The CDR3 nucleotides are TGTGCCAGCAGCTTGGGATACCAAGAGACCCAGTACTTC. Protein: CASSLGYQETQYF.